The rows below give T cell receptor beta chains drawn from one sample of a study of PD-L1 blockade in urothelial cancer. Clones were read by immunoSEQ multiplex PCR, and TCRdb kept only the in-frame ones, dropping some. The sample holds fewer than 130,000 clones, about 85% seen once. The material sequenced was PBMCs, taken around atezolizumab (anti-PD-L1) treatment. The receptor source for this set is a man aged 50 to 60 with urothelial cancer. CDR3s include the opening cysteine and the closing phenylalanine or tryptophan. A D gene is named only where the DNA matches it firmly. Rows may omit the clone size; those that give it use once, few, many or a size class.

clone_size cdr3_length d_call j_call v_call cdr3_aa cdr3_nt
- 15 - TRBJ1-1 TRBV9 CASSVGLQPGSEAFF TGTGCCAGCAGCGTAGGATTACAGCCTGGATCTGAAGCTTTCTTT
- 13 - TRBJ2-5 TRBV18 CASSLGNQETQYF TGTGCCAGCTCACTGGGCAACCAAGAGACCCAGTACTTC
- 15 - TRBJ2-1 TRBV9 CASSAGSLASNEQFF TGTGCCAGCAGCGCCGGATCTTTAGCGTCCAATGAGCAGTTCTTC
once 13 - TRBJ1-4 TRBV5-8 CASQTEVGEKLFF TGTGCCAGCCAGACAGAGGTCGGGGAAAAACTGTTTTTT
- 16 - TRBJ2-1 TRBV7-2 CASSKDGTGAYNEQFF TGTGCCAGCAGCAAGGATGGAACGGGGGCCTACAATGAGCAGTTCTTC
- 14 - TRBJ1-3 TRBV28 CASKSLYSGNTIYF TGTGCCAGCAAGAGTCTGTACTCTGGAAACACCATATATTTT
- 16 - TRBJ1-2 TRBV27 CASSSDPRVRGGRYTF TGTGCCAGCAGTTCCGACCCCAGGGTGCGGGGCGGTCGCTACACCTTC
- 18 TRBD2 TRBJ2-2 TRBV5-1 CASSLAIGLAENTGELFF TGCGCCAGCAGCTTGGCCATAGGACTAGCGGAGAACACCGGGGAGCTGTTTTTT
- 14 TRBD2 TRBJ2-7 TRBV6-5 CASQGVSGSYEQYF TGTGCCAGCCAGGGTGTTAGCGGGAGTTATGAGCAGTACTTC
- 15 - TRBJ2-7 TRBV18 CASSPRLGNSYEQYF TGTGCCAGCTCACCACGACTAGGGAACTCCTACGAGCAGTACTTC
- 18 - TRBJ1-6 TRBV27 CASSLEPGSSSYNSPLHF TGTGCCAGCAGTTTAGAACCCGGGTCGAGCTCCTATAATTCACCCCTCCACTTT
- 15 TRBD1 TRBJ1-5 TRBV5-1 CASSPQGAQGQPQHF TGCGCCAGCAGCCCCCAGGGGGCGCAAGGTCAGCCCCAGCATTTT
- 17 - TRBJ2-1 TRBV5-5 CASSLQVPPGPRNEQFF TGTGCCAGCAGCTTACAAGTCCCGCCAGGGCCTAGGAATGAGCAGTTCTTC
few 15 TRBD2 TRBJ2-1 TRBV6-5 CASSAQASGRHEQFF TGTGCCAGCAGTGCCCAGGCTAGCGGGAGGCATGAGCAGTTCTTC
- 18 TRBD2 TRBJ2-7 TRBV27 CASSLTGSTSGRAGEQYF TGTGCCAGCAGTTTAACGGGATCGACTAGCGGGAGGGCCGGTGAGCAGTACTTC
- 16 - TRBJ2-1 TRBV2 CASRRRGIDSYNEQFF TGTGCCAGCAGGAGACGAGGGATAGACTCCTACAATGAGCAGTTCTTC